The 32 T cell receptor beta chains listed next were all sequenced from one sample in a study of neurological immune-mediated disorders. TCRdb itself ran the 5' RACE reads through MiXCR, one entry per CDR3 protein. In the table there are under 130,000 distinct CDR3 sequences, approximately 11% of which are singletons. Time point given: longitudinal time-point 3. Input material: PBMCs. These receptors came from a female donor with HTLV-1-associated myelopathy (HAM/TSP).

This clonotype was recorded many times. The chain carries TRBV20-1 and TRBJ1-5; possibly TRBD1 for D (5 bases). The CDR3 has 14 residues. Germline V lookup: CDR1 DFQATT, CDR2 SNEGSKA (reference sequence). Between the trimmed V and J ends, which lost 4 bases and 3 bases, there was a span of 13 bases. The CDR3 region is CSATLGAVNQPQHF. CDR3 nucleotide sequence: TGCAGTGCTACCCTCGGGGCGGTCAATCAGCCCCAGCATTTT.

In its sample, this clonotype was seen many times. The J gene is TRBJ2-7, the V gene TRBV5-1, with D perhaps assigned TRBD1 or TRBD2 (9 bases each). This CDR3 has 17 amino acids. Germline loops: CDR1 SGHRS, CDR2 YFSETQ. Trimming removed 0 bases from V and 2 bases from J, with 18 bases in between. The DNA for the CDR3 is TGCGCCAGCAGCTTGGACAGGGGGCTAGCGGGGACCTACGAGCAGTACTTC. This encodes CASSLDRGLAGTYEQYF.

This clonotype was counted many times. The V call is TRBV2, the J call TRBJ1-2, with D unclear. The CDR3 runs to 14 residues. Germline CDR1 and CDR2: SNHLY and FYNNEI. The ends were cut back, 6 bases at V and 5 bases at J, with 16 bases in the middle. This CDR3 reads CASSIIKDSYGYTF. Written as DNA, the CDR3 is TGTGCCAGCAGCATCATAAAGGACTCGTATGGCTACACCTTC.

This chain links TRBV12-3 or TRBV12-4 with TRBJ1-1; unclear D gene. V lost 3 bases to trimming and J lost 2 bases, with 7 bases between them. This CDR3 comprises 13 residues. CDR3 sequence reads: CASSFWVNTEAFF. For the CDR3, the DNA is TGTGCCAGCAGTTTTTGGGTTAACACTGAAGCTTTCTTT.

This clonotype was seen many times. V and J are TRBV5-1 and TRBJ2-4; TRBD2 is a possible D gene (6 bases). CDR1 is SGHRS and CDR2 is YFSETQ in the germline V gene. V was trimmed by 4 bases and J by 9 bases, leaving 20 bases between them. CDR3 length: 15 residues. CDR3 nucleotide sequence: TGCGCCAGCAGCCCCGCCGGGGGAGGACTAAGCATTCAGTACTTC. As protein: CASSPAGGGLSIQYF.

Many counts were recorded for this clonotype. The chain combines TRBV2 with TRBJ2-2, with D uncertain. Germline V gives CDR1 SNHLY, CDR2 FYNNEI. V was shortened by 11 bases and J by 0 bases, with 13 bases between the two germline ends. The CDR3 contains 14 residues. The CDR3 sequence is CAHQRDTNTGELFF. In DNA form, the CDR3 reads TGTGCCCACCAGCGAGACACGAACACCGGGGAGCTGTTTTTT.

This clonotype was recorded many times. J is TRBJ1-6 and V is TRBV5-1; 7 nucleotides line up with TRBD1. CDR1 is SGHRS and CDR2 is YFSETQ in the germline V gene. CDR3 length: 16 amino acids. With V trimmed by 4 bases and J by 6 bases, 10 bases remained unmatched. The CDR3 region is CASSATGQNFNSPLHF. The DNA of the CDR3 is TGCGCCAGCAGCGCGACGGGACAGAATTTTAATTCACCCCTCCACTTT. The variable domain in full, with the rest retrieved from reference TRBV5-1 and TRBJ1-6, is KAGVTQTPRYLIKTRGQQVTLSCSPISGHRSVSWYQQTPGQGLQFLFEYFSETQRNKGNFPGRFSGRQFSNSRSEMNVSTLELGDSALYLCASSATGQNFNSPLHFGNGTRLTVT.

In this sample, this clonotype turned up many times. The chain links TRBV19 to TRBJ2-2; the D gene could be TRBD1 or TRBD2 (6 bases each). Germline CDR1 is LNHDA and CDR2 is SQIVND (reference sequence). This CDR3 is 13 amino acids long. V was shortened by 10 bases and J by 2 bases, with 11 bases between the two germline ends. The CDR3 DNA follows: TGTGCCACCGGGGGCCAAAACACCGGGGAGCTGTTTTTT. Its translation: CATGGQNTGELFF. The complete variable domain, with remaining parts taken from reference TRBV19 and TRBJ2-2, reads DGGITQSPKYLFRKEGQNVTLSCEQNLNHDAMYWYRQDPGQGLRLIYYSQIVNDFQKGDIAEGYSVSREKKESFPLTVTSAQKNPTAFYLCATGGQNTGELFFGEGSRLTVL.

This chain uses TRBV6-1 with TRBJ1-1; TRBD1 matches 8 bases. Losses at the gene ends were 8 bases for V and 5 bases for J; bases not matched to a gene: 10. CDR3 length: 14 amino acids. Germline values: CDR1 MNHNS, CDR2 SASEGT. This CDR3 reads CASGWQGARTEAFF. The DNA for the CDR3 is TGTGCCAGCGGGTGGCAGGGGGCGAGGACTGAAGCTTTCTTT.

This clonotype was counted ten times or more. The chain employs TRBV3-1 and TRBJ2-3, with no clear D. Germline V lookup: CDR1 LGHDT, CDR2 YNNKEL (reference sequence). The CDR3 sequence is 14 residues long. V gave up 1 base and J gave up 8 bases, with 13 bases separating them. The CDR3 DNA reads TGTGCCAGCAGCCAAGGAAGCAGGCTTGGTACGCAGTATTTT. Translating gives CASSQGSRLGTQYF.

The rearrangement uses TRBV7-9 and TRBJ1-4; D is uncertain. V gave up 1 base and J gave up 0 bases, with 9 bases separating them. This CDR3 has 16 residues. CDR1 and CDR2 (germline): SEHNR, FQNEAQ (reference sequence). The CDR3 DNA follows: TGTGCCAGCAGCTTAGGGGGAACTGCAACTAATGAAAAACTGTTTTTT. Translated, it gives CASSLGGTATNEKLFF.

This clonotype was picked up a small number of times. J is TRBJ1-1 and V is TRBV25-1; 9 positions agree with TRBD1. The CDR3 is 15 amino acids. V shed 3 bases and J 8 bases; nucleotides not matched to a gene: 10. Germline assignment: CDR1 MGHDK and CDR2 SYGVNS. CDR3 coding DNA: TGTGCCAGCAGTGATCTACAGGGGGCCCGCCGCGAAGCTTTCTTT. Protein: CASSDLQGARREAFF.

This clonotype has ten or more counts. The V and J genes are TRBV7-2 and TRBJ2-5; TRBD2 aligns across 7 bases. Germline trimming cut 6 bases from V and 4 bases from J; bases unmatched to any gene: 8. The germline V gene encodes CDR1 SGHTA and CDR2 FQGNSA. CDR3 size: 14 residues. Written as DNA, the CDR3 is TGTGCCAGCAGAAAAGCGGGAATGGGAGAGACCCAGTACTTC. As protein: CASRKAGMGETQYF.

This clonotype came up many times. The V and J genes are TRBV20-1 and TRBJ2-3, with TRBD2 identical over 11 bases. V lost 3 bases to trimming and J lost 3 bases; unmatched junction nucleotides: 5. Per the germline V gene, CDR1 is DFQATT and CDR2 is SNEGSKA (reference sequence). There are 15 residues in the CDR3. The chain's CDR3 is CSASVAGGPTDTQYF. The CDR3 nucleotides are TGCAGTGCTAGCGTAGCGGGGGGGCCGACAGATACGCAGTATTTT.

At least ten counts were recorded for this clonotype. The chain uses TRBV7-9 and TRBJ2-7; 7 nucleotides align to TRBD1. With 3 bases clipped from V and 0 bases from J, the junction kept 8 bases outside the gene matches. Per the germline V gene, CDR1 is SEHNR and CDR2 is FQNEAQ (reference sequence). The CDR3 has 16 amino acids. The CDR3 here is CASSFPRRQGSYEQYF. CDR3 in DNA: TGTGCCAGCAGCTTCCCGAGGAGACAGGGCTCCTACGAGCAGTACTTC. The variable domain in full, with the rest retrieved from reference TRBV7-9 and TRBJ2-7, is DTGVSQNPRHKITKRGQNVTFRCDPISEHNRLYWYRQTLGQGPEFLTYFQNEAQLEKSRLLSDRFSAERPKGSFSTLEIQRTEQGDSAMYLCASSFPRRQGSYEQYFGPGTRLTVT.

This clonotype was observed at least ten times. This chain uses TRBV28 with TRBJ1-6; 7 bases agree with TRBD1. J was trimmed by 6 bases and V by 5 bases; bases with no gene match: 7. The germline V gene has CDR1 MDHEN and CDR2 SYDVKM. This CDR3 contains 15 residues. The CDR3 sequence is CASSGPGQLNSPLHF. The CDR3 DNA reads as TGTGCCAGCAGTGGGCCGGGACAGCTTAATTCACCCCTCCACTTT.

The chain employs TRBV9 and TRBJ2-1; 11 positions agree with TRBD2. CDR3 length equals 19 residues. Germline CDR1 is SGDLS and CDR2 is YYNGEE. J was trimmed by 4 bases and V by 0 bases; bases with no gene match: 12. CDR3 sequence (DNA): TGTGCCAGCAGCGTAGTCCGGCTAGCGGGGGGCGAACCATACAATGAGCAGTTCTTC. Protein product: CASSVVRLAGGEPYNEQFF. Full variable domain (remainder filled in from reference TRBV9 and TRBJ2-1): DSGVTQTPKHLITATGQRVTLRCSPRSGDLSVYWYQQSLDQGLQFLIQYYNGEERAKGNILERFSAQQFPDLHSELNLSSLELGDSALYFCASSVVRLAGGEPYNEQFFGPGTRLTVL.

This clonotype was recorded many times. V is TRBV12-3 or TRBV12-4 and J is TRBJ1-1, with D unresolved. V lost 6 bases to trimming and J lost 4 bases, with 15 bases between them. The CDR3 runs 14 residues. CDR3 residues: CASRPTRGGTEAFF. The CDR3 nucleotides read TGTGCCAGCAGGCCAACGCGGGGAGGCACTGAAGCTTTCTTT.

This clonotype was seen at least ten times. The chain carries TRBV4-1 and TRBJ2-2, with no clear D. The V end was cut by 1 base, the J end by 6 bases, with 6 bases between. The germline gives CDR1 MGHRA, CDR2 YSYEKL. The CDR3 consists of 13 residues. The CDR3 protein is CASSQGGPGELFF. The CDR3 DNA sequence: TGCGCCAGCAGCCAAGGAGGACCCGGGGAGCTGTTTTTT.

The sample holds many counts of this clonotype. The V and J genes are TRBV6-5 and TRBJ2-3, with D hard to call. Trimming cost V 9 bases and J 1 base, with 14 bases left between them. In germline, CDR1 is MNHEY, CDR2 SVGAGI. The CDR3 is 14 residues long. The CDR3 DNA sequence: TGTGCCAGTATGTGGTCCAGTGGCACAGATACGCAGTATTTT. It specifies CASMWSSGTDTQYF.

On this clonotype: A single base separates this from a much larger clone, so it may be a read error. The chain uses TRBV20-1 and TRBJ2-5; the D gene is possibly TRBD1 (6 bases). This CDR3 has 13 residues. The germline V gene encodes CDR1 DFQATT and CDR2 SNEGSKA (reference sequence). The CDR3 DNA follows: TGCTGTGCTAGGGGGTTGGGTCAAGAGACCCAGTACTTC. Translation gives CCARGLGQETQYF.

This clonotype was seen a few times. One junction end does not reproduce the germline sequence, and a read error may be involved. This chain connects TRBV15 to TRBJ2-7, with TRBD1 identical over 8 bases. Germline lookup yields CDR1 LNHNV and CDR2 YYDKDF (reference sequence). This CDR3 is built from 14 residues. This CDR3 reads CATSGDRGPYEQYF. DNA for the CDR3: TGTGCTACCAGCGGCGACAGGGGCCCCTACGAGCAGTACTTC.

This chain uses TRBV6-5 with TRBJ2-3; D remains ambiguous. With 6 bases removed from V and 4 bases from J, the gap between germline ends came to 8 bases. The germline V gene encodes CDR1 MNHEY and CDR2 SVGAGI. This CDR3 has 12 amino acids. The CDR3 sequence: CASRGFADTQYF. For the CDR3, the DNA is TGTGCCAGCAGGGGATTTGCAGATACGCAGTATTTT.

This clonotype was counted many times. The rearrangement joins TRBV7-3 to TRBJ2-1; perhaps TRBD2 as D (6 bases). The germline V gene has CDR1 SGHTA and CDR2 FQGTGA. Trimming took 3 bases from V and 9 from J, leaving 6 bases between them. The CDR3 spans 11 residues. The CDR3 sequence: CASSFSGEQFF. DNA for the CDR3: TGTGCCAGCAGCTTTAGCGGTGAGCAGTTCTTC.

This clonotype was counted between two and nine times. This sequence joins TRBV7-9 and TRBJ2-1; 10 nucleotides align to TRBD2. There are 18 residues in the CDR3. Germline V CDR1 and CDR2: SEHNR, FQNEAQ (reference sequence). After removal of 5 bases from V and 3 bases from J, the junction contained 13 bases not matched to a gene. CDR3: CASSPFRLAGRRYNEQFF. In nucleotides, the CDR3 is TGTGCCAGCAGCCCCTTTCGACTAGCGGGTAGACGCTACAATGAGCAGTTCTTC.

This clonotype was seen a handful of times. The chain employs TRBV20-1 and TRBJ2-1, with D perhaps given as TRBD1 or TRBD2 (5 bases each). Trimming took off 1 base at V and 7 bases at J, with 8 bases between the two ends. From germline, CDR1 is DFQATT and CDR2 SNEGSKA (reference sequence). The CDR3 has 12 residues. DNA for the CDR3: TGCAGTGCTAGAGGGGGGAGAAATGAGCAGTTCTTC. Its translation is CSARGGRNEQFF.

The sample holds many counts of this clonotype. The J gene is TRBJ1-6, the V gene TRBV12-5, with D maybe TRBD1 (5 bases). The V gene lost 5 bases and the J gene lost 7 bases, with 9 bases spanning the gap. The CDR3 consists of 13 residues. Germline V gene data show CDR1 as LGHNT and CDR2 as FRNRAP. CDR3 protein: CASGQQENSPLHF. DNA of the CDR3: TGTGCTAGTGGTCAACAGGAGAATTCACCCCTCCACTTT.

This clonotype was observed a handful of times. This chain uses TRBV5-1 with TRBJ1-2; tentatively, D is TRBD1 (5 bases). The CDR3 extends over 14 amino acids. V was clipped by 0 bases and J by 7 bases, with 13 bases between them. Germline-derived CDR1 and CDR2 are SGHRS and YFSETQ. The CDR3 nucleotides are TGCGCCAGCAGCTTGGCGACGACAGATCTTGGCTACACCTTC. Protein sequence: CASSLATTDLGYTF.

V gene TRBV6-1 combines with J gene TRBJ2-7; TRBD1 is a possible D gene (6 bases). CDR3 length equals 14 residues. Trimming removed 6 bases from V and 3 bases from J, with 15 bases in between. The germline CDR1 and CDR2 sequences are MNHNS and SASEGT. In DNA form, the CDR3 reads TGTGCCAGCAGCCGCGACAGGAGCGGCTACGAGCAGTACTTC. Encoded protein: CASSRDRSGYEQYF.

This clonotype was observed at least ten times. The chain employs TRBV20-1 and TRBJ2-2, with D unresolved. CDR1 and CDR2 (germline): DFQATT, SNEGSKA (reference sequence). Between the trimmed V and J ends, which lost 5 bases and 6 bases, there was a span of 22 bases. The CDR3 sequence is 16 residues long. CDR3 nucleotide sequence: TGCAGTGCTGAGTCTCCCGTTTCGGATTCTGCCGGGGAGCTGTTTTTT. It translates to CSAESPVSDSAGELFF.

The chain employs TRBV5-1 and TRBJ2-3; D may be TRBD2 (6 bases). This CDR3 is built from 14 residues. Germline CDR1 is SGHRS and CDR2 is YFSETQ. V shed 4 bases and J shed 8 bases, with 17 bases lying between them. In nucleotides, the CDR3 is TGCGCCAGCAGCGGCGGGACTCCTGAAGGTACGCAGTATTTT. Amino acids: CASSGGTPEGTQYF.

The table lists this clonotype with many counts. The chain uses TRBV6-5 and TRBJ2-7; D is perhaps TRBD1 (5 bases). CDR3 length: 14 amino acids. The V end lost 2 bases, the J end lost 2 bases, and 10 bases lay between the germline ends. CDR1 MNHEY and CDR2 SVGAGI come from the germline V gene. CDR3 coding DNA: TGTGCCAGCAGTTACGGGGCCGCAACCTACGAGCAGTACTTC. This encodes CASSYGAATYEQYF.